These 25 T cell receptor beta chains were sequenced from one sample in a study of Ad26.COV2.S vaccination and SARS-CoV-2 variants. This table comes from immunoSEQ multiplex PCR, and its TCRdb copy is limited to in-frame clones, with some not included. The sample has more than 300,000 clones, about 86% seen once; the top ten hold under 2%. The treatment denotes: roughly 20 received Ad26.COV2.S at low or high dose, single or two shots; roughly five received placebo; per-sample allocation not given. Sampling was performed 63 days after the first vaccine or placebo injection. The sample consisted of peripheral blood, taken in a trial of Ad26.COV2.S vaccine versus placebo. The receptors stem from a person between 18 and 65 years old who received the Ad26.COV2.S COVID-19 vaccine or a placebo.

This clone is a singleton in its sample. The chain is built from TRBV7-8 and TRBJ1-2, with unresolved D. V was clipped by 2 bases and J by 0 bases, with 19 bases between them. Germline loops: CDR1 SGHVS, CDR2 FQNEAQ. The CDR3 sequence is 18 residues long. CDR3 nucleotides: TGTGCCAGCAGCTTAAGAGAGGCGTCAGGAACAGCTAACTATGGCTACACCTTC. Translated, it gives CASSLREASGTANYGYTF.

The chain has TRBV19 and TRBJ1-3; D not resolved. This CDR3 is built from 14 residues. Trimming shortened V by 3 bases and J by 0 bases, and 6 bases separated the two germline ends. Per the germline V gene, CDR1 is LNHDA and CDR2 is SQIVND (reference sequence). The CDR3 sequence is CASSMGSSGNTIYF. The CDR3 coding sequence is TGTGCCAGTAGTATGGGGAGCTCTGGAAACACCATATATTTT.

The chain joins TRBV27 to TRBJ2-1, with 10 bases matching TRBD1. Germline CDR1 reads MNHEY; CDR2 reads SMNVEV (reference sequence). There are 16 residues in the CDR3. The J segment lost 9 bases and the V segment lost 2 bases, leaving 10 bases of the junction unmatched. The DNA for the CDR3 is TGTGCCAGCAGTTTACAGGGGACAGGGGTAAGTGGTGAGCAGTTCTTC. Its protein product is CASSLQGTGVSGEQFF.

This rearrangement joins TRBV5-1 to TRBJ1-1; tentative D call: TRBD1 (5 bases). Between the trimmed V and J ends, which lost 0 bases and 6 bases, there was a span of 12 bases. Germline V gene lookup returns CDR1 SGHRS and CDR2 YFSETQ. The CDR3 spans 14 residues. The CDR3 DNA reads TGCGCCAGCAGCTTGGTAATAGGGGACGCTGAAGCTTTCTTT. Translated, it gives CASSLVIGDAEAFF.

This chain links TRBV18 with TRBJ2-1, with TRBD2 identical over 10 bases. This CDR3 is 16 amino acids long. The trim removed 8 bases at V and 2 bases at J, leaving 9 bases unmatched. The germline V gene has CDR1 KGHSH and CDR2 LQKENI. CDR3 sequence (DNA): TGTGCCAGCCTCCCGGGTAGCGGGGGGACCTACAATGAGCAGTTCTTC. Its translation is CASLPGSGGTYNEQFF.

The CDR3, as DNA: TGTGCCAGCAGTACCCCGCGAAAGACAGGGGGGCGGTTCGAGCAGTACTTC. Translating it yields CASSTPRKTGGRFEQYF. The gene calls are TRBV27 and TRBJ2-7, with 9 bases fitting TRBD1. CDR3 length: 17 residues. V dropped 5 bases and J dropped 6; count of bases not matched to a gene: 17. Germline-derived CDR1 and CDR2 are MNHEY and SMNVEV (reference sequence).

V gene TRBV6-5 combines with J gene TRBJ1-6; perhaps TRBD1 as D (5 bases). Germline assignment: CDR1 MNHEY and CDR2 SVGAGI. V gave up 7 bases and J gave up 7 bases, with 17 bases separating them. This CDR3 region has 15 residues. In DNA, the CDR3 is TGTGCCAGCACCCAGAGACAGTACCGGAATTCACCCCTCCACTTT. This codes for CASTQRQYRNSPLHF.

This rearrangement joins TRBV7-2 to TRBJ2-5; D is uncertain. With 1 base removed from V and 1 base from J, the gap between germline ends came to 7 bases. Germline CDR1 and CDR2: SGHTA and FQGNSA. The CDR3 has 14 residues. The CDR3 here is CASSLEFGQETQYF. The CDR3 region has the DNA TGTGCCAGCAGCTTAGAGTTTGGCCAAGAGACCCAGTACTTC.

This chain connects TRBV4-1 to TRBJ2-1; D unclear. This CDR3 has 16 amino acids. V lost 2 bases to trimming and J lost 12 bases, with 23 bases between them. Germline CDR1 reads MGHRA; CDR2 reads YSYEKL. CDR3 amino acids: CASSQITFNTKVRQFF. The CDR3, as DNA: TGCGCCAGCAGCCAAATCACCTTCAATACGAAAGTAAGGCAGTTCTTC.

This sequence joins TRBV19 and TRBJ1-2; 8 nucleotides line up with TRBD1. Germline V CDR1 and CDR2: LNHDA, SQIVND (reference sequence). The J segment lost 8 bases and the V segment lost 4 bases, leaving 3 bases of the junction unmatched. The CDR3 spans 12 residues. CDR3 in amino acids: CASSKDRGGYTF. The CDR3 coding sequence is TGTGCCAGTAGTAAAGACAGGGGAGGCTACACCTTC. The full variable domain, with the rest looked up from reference TRBV19 and TRBJ1-2, is DGGITQSPKYLFRKEGQNVTLSCEQNLNHDAMYWYRQDPGQGLRLIYYSQIVNDFQKGDIAEGYSVSREKKESFPLTVTSAQKNPTAFYLCASSKDRGGYTFGSGTRLTVV.

V is TRBV5-4 and J is TRBJ2-7, with 9 bases fitting TRBD2. Germline values: CDR1 SGHNT, CDR2 YYREEE (reference sequence). This CDR3 is built from 17 residues. The J segment lost 0 bases and the V segment lost 0 bases, leaving 7 bases of the junction unmatched. The CDR3 DNA sequence: TGTGCCAGCAGCTTGGGGGGTAGCGGGGGACCCTCCTACGAGCAGTACTTC. Its protein product is CASSLGGSGGPSYEQYF.

This clone was recorded once. The genes are TRBV19 and TRBJ2-3; 8 nucleotides align to TRBD2. V shed 5 bases, J shed 3 bases, and the junction held 16 bases outside the gene matches. Germline assignment: CDR1 LNHDA and CDR2 SQIVND (reference sequence). CDR3 length equals 18 residues. CDR3 sequence reads: CASSALAGGLLGTDTQYF. In DNA, the CDR3 is TGTGCCAGTAGTGCCTTGGCGGGGGGCCTACTCGGGACAGATACGCAGTATTTT.

CDR3 DNA sequence: TGTGCCAGCAGTGGCAAGGCAGGGTCTTTTTTAAACACCATATATTTT. Its protein product is CASSGKAGSFLNTIYF. This chain links TRBV6-1 with TRBJ1-3; possible D gene TRBD1, 5 bases. Germline CDR1 reads MNHNS; CDR2 reads SASEGT. V gave up 4 bases and J gave up 6 bases, with 19 bases separating them. The CDR3 length is 16 residues.

This chain joins TRBV19 and TRBJ2-3; 8 bases fit TRBD1. V lost 3 bases and J lost 6; bases outside the gene matches: 8. This CDR3 is 15 amino acids long. From germline, CDR1 is LNHDA and CDR2 SQIVND (reference sequence). The CDR3 loop reads CASSMAGQGRDTQYF. In DNA, the CDR3 is TGTGCCAGTAGTATGGCAGGACAGGGAAGGGATACGCAGTATTTT.

This clone was recorded only once. V and J are TRBV6-1 and TRBJ2-5; D is possibly TRBD2 (5 bases). This CDR3 has 14 amino acids. The V and J ends lost 1 base and 3 bases respectively, with 9 bases between them. Germline V gene data show CDR1 as MNHNS and CDR2 as SASEGT. The CDR3 nucleotides are TGTGCCAGCAGTGAAGGGACGGGGAAAGAGACCCAGTACTTC. It encodes CASSEGTGKETQYF.

J is TRBJ1-5 and V is TRBV4-1; D uncertain. This CDR3 is 17 amino acids long. Germline V gives CDR1 MGHRA, CDR2 YSYEKL. The germline V and J ends were trimmed by 0 bases and 1 base, with 13 bases remaining between them. The CDR3 nucleotides are TGCGCCAGCAGCCAAGATGCACTTATTATGAGCAATCAGCCCCAGCATTTT. Amino acids: CASSQDALIMSNQPQHF.

This clone was found a few times. The genes are TRBV7-9 and TRBJ2-3, with 10 bases matching TRBD2. The CDR3 runs 17 residues. V was clipped by 1 base and J by 0 bases; unmatched bases: 4. CDR1 and CDR2 from the germline V gene are SEHNR and FQNEAQ (reference sequence). In DNA, the CDR3 is TGTGCCAGCAGCTTAGGAACTAGCGGGGTAAGCACAGATACGCAGTATTTT. Protein: CASSLGTSGVSTDTQYF. Drawing the rest from reference TRBV7-9 and TRBJ2-3, the complete variable domain is DTGVSQNPRHKITKRGQNVTFRCDPISEHNRLYWYRQTLGQGPEFLTYFQNEAQLEKSRLLSDRFSAERPKGSFSTLEIQRTEQGDSAMYLCASSLGTSGVSTDTQYFGPGTRLTVL.

J is TRBJ2-1 and V is TRBV7-2; 12 nucleotides match TRBD1. The CDR3 totals 16 residues. In germline, CDR1 is SGHTA, CDR2 FQGNSA. The V segment lost 1 base and the J segment 8 bases; nucleotides outside the gene matches: 6. Here the CDR3 reads CASSLGGTGGGYEQFF. The CDR3 region has the DNA TGTGCCAGCAGCTTAGGGGGGACAGGGGGCGGCTATGAGCAGTTCTTC.

CDR3 sequence (DNA): TGCGCCAGCAGCAGGTCCGGGACAGGGGACGAAAAACTGTTTTTT. This translates into CASSRSGTGDEKLFF. The rearrangement links TRBV5-1 to TRBJ1-4, with 10 nucleotides matching TRBD1. The CDR3 contains 15 residues. Unmatched junction bases numbered 8, after V lost 4 bases and J lost 8 bases. Germline values: CDR1 SGHRS, CDR2 YFSETQ.

The chain links TRBV6-1 to TRBJ1-1, with TRBD1 as a possible D gene (6 bases). The germline V and J ends were trimmed by 3 bases and 11 bases, with 16 bases remaining between them. The germline V gene has CDR1 MNHNS and CDR2 SASEGT. The CDR3 consists of 13 residues. In DNA, the CDR3 is TGTGCCAGCAGTGAGACCGTTACAGGGCAGGCTTTCTTT. Translated, it gives CASSETVTGQAFF.

The chain uses TRBV29-1 and TRBJ2-2; D call uncertain. This CDR3 is 11 amino acids long. Germline V gene sequence: CDR1 SQVTM, CDR2 ANQGSEA. V gave up 7 bases and J gave up 8 bases, with 11 bases separating them. This CDR3 is CSAGIKGELFF. The CDR3 DNA sequence: TGCAGCGCCGGAATCAAGGGGGAGCTGTTTTTT.

The chain has TRBV5-1 and TRBJ2-2; possible D gene TRBD2, 5 bases. Trimming shortened V by 5 bases and J by 6 bases, and 14 bases separated the two germline ends. The germline gives CDR1 SGHRS, CDR2 YFSETQ. The CDR3 loop spans 14 amino acids. The CDR3 nucleotides read TGCGCCAGCAGGCGGACTCCCGGGCCCGGGGAGCTGTTTTTT. It specifies CASRRTPGPGELFF.

The chain employs TRBV7-8 and TRBJ1-2; D unresolved. Germline loops: CDR1 SGHVS, CDR2 FQNEAQ. This CDR3 comprises 16 residues. The ends were cut back, 0 bases at V and 4 bases at J, with 15 bases in the middle. The CDR3 reads CASSLARQEPTYGYTF. CDR3 bases: TGTGCCAGCAGCTTAGCGCGGCAGGAGCCGACCTATGGCTACACCTTC.

V usage is TRBV2 and J usage is TRBJ2-5; no definite D call. The CDR3 runs to 13 residues. Germline lookup yields CDR1 SNHLY and CDR2 FYNNEI. V dropped 7 bases and J dropped 1 base, with 10 bases sitting between them. Here the CDR3 DNA reads TGTGCCAGCAAGGCCACGACCCAAGAGACCCAGTACTTC. As protein: CASKATTQETQYF. Based on the CDR3 plus reference TRBV2 and TRBJ2-5, the full variable domain is EPEVTQTPSHQVTQMGQEVILRCVPISNHLYFYWYRQILGQKVEFLVSFYNNEISEKSEIFDDQFSVERPDGSNFTLKIRSTKLEDSAMYFCASKATTQETQYFGPGTRLLVL.

The CDR3 DNA sequence: TGTGCCAGCAGTTACTCGGGACCGTCCGTGGCCTACGAGCAGTACTTC. Translated, it gives CASSYSGPSVAYEQYF. The V call is TRBV6-5, the J call TRBJ2-7; D may be TRBD1 or TRBD2 (5 bases each). The CDR3 sequence is 16 residues long. Germline V lookup: CDR1 MNHEY, CDR2 SVGAGI. V was trimmed by 0 bases and J by 2 bases, leaving 14 bases between them.